This T cell receptor (beta chain) came from a study of memory CD4+ T cells and cytomegalovirus serostatus. Looking at the study overall: Healthy Belgian adult donors included under ten CMV-positive and fewer than 25 CMV-negative people. Whole-study results and caveats: Median bootstrapped AUC for CMV status was approximately 0.96 originally, less than 0.93 US-trained.

Data came from immunoSEQ multiplex PCR; TCRdb stores just in-frame clones and leaves some out. The sample has over 40,000 clones, about 85% seen once; the top ten hold 0.79%. V lost 7 bases to trimming and J lost 5 bases; unmatched junction nucleotides: 6. This CDR3 is built from 14 residues. Looked up from germline, CDR1 is SNHLY and CDR2 is FYNNEI. As for this clone: Its antigen is unidentified.

Single viable CD3+CD4+CD8-CD45RO+ cells were sorted as the memory CD4+ T cells. Serostatus was set by detecting CMV pp150, pp28, p38, p52 IgG. This TCR came from an adult in good health and CMV-seronegative. The chain couples TRBV2 to TRBJ1-4; 8 bases are a match to TRBD1. Sequencing was carried out using memory CD4+ T cells from blood. The CDR3 sequence: CASTLQGGNEKLFF. CDR3 in DNA: TGTGCCAGCACCTTACAGGGGGGAAATGAAAAACTGTTTTTT.